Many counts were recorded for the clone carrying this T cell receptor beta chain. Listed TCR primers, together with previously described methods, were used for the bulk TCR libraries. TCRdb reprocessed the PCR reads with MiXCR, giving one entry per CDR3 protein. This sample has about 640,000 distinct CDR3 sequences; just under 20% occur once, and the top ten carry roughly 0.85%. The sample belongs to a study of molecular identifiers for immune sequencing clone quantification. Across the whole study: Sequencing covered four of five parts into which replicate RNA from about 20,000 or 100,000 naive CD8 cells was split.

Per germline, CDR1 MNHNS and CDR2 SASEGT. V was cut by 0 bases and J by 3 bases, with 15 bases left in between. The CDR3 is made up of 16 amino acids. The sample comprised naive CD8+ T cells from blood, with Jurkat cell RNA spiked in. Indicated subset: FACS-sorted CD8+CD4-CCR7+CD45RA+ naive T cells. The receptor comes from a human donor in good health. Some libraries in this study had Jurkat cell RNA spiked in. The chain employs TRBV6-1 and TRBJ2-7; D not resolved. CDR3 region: CASSEALKLMGYEQYF. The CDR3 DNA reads TGTGCCAGCAGTGAAGCGCTCAAGTTAATGGGCTACGAGCAGTACTTC.